These 5 T cell receptor beta chains were sequenced from one sample in a study of identical twins. A single record per CDR3 protein comes from TCRdb applying MiXCR to the 5' RACE reads. The data hold a few hundred thousand distinct CDR3 sequences, with approximately 8.3% observed a single time. This same sample was also part of a study on yellow fever vaccine responses in identical twins.

The sample comprised CD8+ T cells sorted from blood. Source of these receptors: a woman aged 18-29 years in good health.

This clonotype was observed a few times. The chain is built from TRBV12-3 or TRBV12-4 and TRBJ1-1; D is unclear. With 1 base removed from V and 1 base from J, the gap between germline ends came to 10 bases. The CDR3 consists of 15 residues. CDR3: CASSLVVGPNTEAFF. CDR3 DNA sequence: TGTGCCAGCAGTTTAGTAGTCGGACCGAACACTGAAGCTTTCTTT.

There are many counts of this clonotype. V usage is TRBV27 and J usage is TRBJ2-3, with TRBD2 matching over 10 bases. Germline CDR1 reads MNHEY; CDR2 reads SMNVEV (reference sequence). The CDR3 is made up of 19 amino acids. J was trimmed by 1 base and V by 4 bases; bases with no gene match: 14. Written as DNA, the CDR3 is TGTGCCAGCAGTTGGGCTAGCGGGAGTTTGGTTCTAGGCACAGATACGCAGTATTTT. Protein: CASSWASGSLVLGTDTQYF.

This clonotype showed up many times. The chain employs TRBV29-1 and TRBJ2-1, with TRBD2 matching over 9 bases. Trimming cost V 7 bases and J 0 bases; bases outside gene matches: 16. The germline CDR1 and CDR2 sequences are SQVTM and ANQGSEA. The CDR3 is made up of 18 amino acids. CDR3 sequence reads: CSASGTSLLSSSYNEQFF. The DNA for the CDR3 is TGCAGCGCATCCGGGACTAGCCTACTATCCTCCTCCTACAATGAGCAGTTCTTC.

V gene TRBV7-9 combines with J gene TRBJ2-4; D might be TRBD1 (6 bases). The ends were cut back, 4 bases at V and 8 bases at J, with 12 bases in the middle. The CDR3 loop spans 13 amino acids. CDR1 is SEHNR and CDR2 is FQNEAQ in the germline V gene (reference sequence). Here the CDR3 DNA reads TGTGCCAGCAGCTCCACAGGGTCAGACATTCAGTACTTC. It specifies CASSSTGSDIQYF. Based on the CDR3 plus reference TRBV7-9 and TRBJ2-4, the full variable domain is DTGVSQNPRHKITKRGQNVTFRCDPISEHNRLYWYRQTLGQGPEFLTYFQNEAQLEKSRLLSDRFSAERPKGSFSTLEIQRTEQGDSAMYLCASSSTGSDIQYFGAGTRLSVL.

The rearrangement links TRBV6-2 or TRBV6-3 to TRBJ2-2; D might be TRBD2 (5 bases). Trimming left V 6 bases short and J 0 bases short, with 17 bases between. The CDR3 extends over 17 amino acids. CDR1 MNHEY and CDR2 SVGEGT come from the germline V gene. The CDR3 region has the DNA TGTGCCAGCAGCCCCCGACTGGGAGTCACGAACACCGGGGAGCTGTTTTTT. Its translation: CASSPRLGVTNTGELFF.